The 24 T cell receptor beta chains given below trace back to one sample, sequenced in a study of shared clonotypes between healthy human individuals. Here immunoSEQ multiplex PCR was the method, and the copy in TCRdb shows in-frame clones only, minus some. This sample has about 460,000 clones, with about 74% found just once. Material for sequencing was PBMCs. All receptors derive from a middle-aged woman in good health. Some clones in this sample may be carry-over from other donors' samples.

This clone was found a few times. V gene TRBV20-1 combines with J gene TRBJ1-2; no reliable D call. Looked up from germline, CDR1 is DFQATT and CDR2 is SNEGSKA (reference sequence). CDR3 size: 11 residues. The V end was cut by 5 bases, the J end by 1 base, with 5 bases between. CDR3 sequence: CSAGDNYGYTF. The CDR3 DNA follows: TGCAGTGCTGGGGATAACTATGGCTACACCTTC.

This chain joins TRBV2 and TRBJ1-2, with D unclear. The CDR3 is 12 amino acids. Trimming cost V 2 bases and J 5 bases, with 6 bases left between them. The germline gives CDR1 SNHLY, CDR2 FYNNEI. The CDR3 DNA is TGTGCCAGCAGTGAAACCCAATATGGCTACACCTTC. Translating it yields CASSETQYGYTF. Looking up the rest from reference TRBV2 and TRBJ1-2 gives the full variable domain: EPEVTQTPSHQVTQMGQEVILRCVPISNHLYFYWYRQILGQKVEFLVSFYNNEISEKSEIFDDQFSVERPDGSNFTLKIRSTKLEDSAMYFCASSETQYGYTFGSGTRLTVV.

The V gene is TRBV6-5, the J gene TRBJ2-7; 9 positions match TRBD1. The germline gives CDR1 MNHEY, CDR2 SVGAGI. The trim removed 4 bases at V and 4 bases at J, leaving 5 bases unmatched. This CDR3 region has 14 residues. CDR3 loop: CASSSPGQGYEQYF. For the CDR3, the DNA is TGTGCCAGCAGTTCACCGGGACAGGGTTACGAGCAGTACTTC.

Comment on this clone: With only one base between it and a far larger clone, this is likely a read error. Distinct nucleotide sequences in the sample also encode this CDR3. This chain connects TRBV30 to TRBJ2-7; D uncertain. CDR1 and CDR2 from the germline V gene are GTSNPN and SVGIG (reference sequence). This CDR3 is 16 amino acids long. The germline V and J ends were trimmed by 2 bases and 3 bases, with 20 bases remaining between them. In DNA, the CDR3 is TGTGCCTGGAGTCTATACGTGACTGGCGGTTACTACGAGCAGTACTTC. The encoded protein is CAWSLYVTGGYYEQYF.

The chain joins TRBV6-5 to TRBJ2-2; D might be TRBD2 (5 bases). This CDR3 has 14 amino acids. Germline assignment: CDR1 MNHEY and CDR2 SVGAGI. V lost 6 bases and J lost 0, with 8 bases in between. Written as DNA, the CDR3 is TGTGCCAGCAGAGCGGCCTCGAACACCGGGGAGCTGTTTTTT. Translating it yields CASRAASNTGELFF.

The chain recombines TRBV15 with TRBJ2-3; possible D gene TRBD1, 5 bases. The CDR3 is made up of 15 amino acids. Germline CDR1 LNHNV, CDR2 YYDKDF (reference sequence). V was shortened by 8 bases and J by 3 bases, with 18 bases between the two germline ends. Here the CDR3 reads CATSLGAGRTDTQYF. As DNA, the CDR3 is TGTGCCACCTCTCTTGGGGCAGGTCGGACAGATACGCAGTATTTT.

A remark on this clone: This likely reflects a read error, since a far larger clone is one base away. This chain connects TRBV7-3 to TRBJ2-5, with unresolved D. CDR3 length: 15 amino acids. CDR1 SGHTA and CDR2 FQGTGA come from the germline V gene. The CDR3 DNA reads as TGTGCCAGCAGCTTAAGCCCAGGACCCTATGAGACCCAGCACTTC. Its translation is CASSLSPGPYETQHF. The variable domain in full, completed from reference TRBV7-3 and TRBJ2-5, reads GAGVSQTPSNKVTEKGKYVELRCDPISGHTALYWYRQSLGQGPEFLIYFQGTGAADDSGLPNDRFFAVRPEGSVSTLKIQRTERGDSAVYLCASSLSPGPYETQHFGPGTRLLVL.

V usage is TRBV6-5 and J usage is TRBJ2-5, with 7 bases aligning to TRBD1. Germline CDR1 and CDR2: MNHEY and SVGAGI. J gave up 0 bases and V 8 bases, and 6 bases lay outside the gene matches. The length of the CDR3 is 14 residues. The CDR3 DNA follows: TGTGCCAGCGGGACAGCCATGTACCAAGAGACCCAGTACTTC. Its translation is CASGTAMYQETQYF.

This chain connects TRBV19 to TRBJ2-7; 9 nucleotides align to TRBD2. Losses at the gene ends were 3 bases for V and 3 bases for J; bases not matched to a gene: 3. The CDR3 contains 14 residues. Germline V gene sequence: CDR1 LNHDA, CDR2 SQIVND (reference sequence). The CDR3 here is CASSMTSGDYEQYF. The CDR3 region has the DNA TGTGCCAGTAGTATGACTAGCGGAGACTACGAGCAGTACTTC.

A single count supports this clone. The rearrangement links TRBV14 to TRBJ2-5, with D possibly being TRBD1 (5 bases). Trimming stripped 3 bases from V and 4 bases from J, with 9 bases between. This CDR3 has 13 residues. Germline V gene data show CDR1 as SGHDN and CDR2 as FVKESK. CDR3: CASSHEQVETQYF. Here the CDR3 DNA reads TGTGCCAGCAGCCACGAACAGGTAGAGACCCAGTACTTC. The full variable domain, rest sourced from reference TRBV14 and TRBJ2-5, is EAGVTQFPSHSVIEKGQTVTLRCDPISGHDNLYWYRRVMGKEIKFLLHFVKESKQDESGMPNNRFLAERTGGTYSTLKVQPAELEDSGVYFCASSHEQVETQYFGPGTRLLVL.

This rearrangement joins TRBV5-4 to TRBJ2-1, with D perhaps assigned TRBD1 or TRBD2 (5 bases each). The germline CDR1 and CDR2 sequences are SGHNT and YYREEE (reference sequence). The CDR3 has 12 residues. Between the trimmed V and J ends, which lost 2 bases and 10 bases, there was a span of 10 bases. The CDR3 loop reads CASSFLGPEQFF. The CDR3 nucleotides read TGTGCCAGCAGCTTCCTGGGACCGGAGCAGTTCTTC.

The chain uses TRBV4-2 and TRBJ2-1; 11 bases fit TRBD2. CDR1 and CDR2 (germline): LGHNA, YNFKEQ. The CDR3 contains 18 residues. V was clipped by 4 bases and J by 8 bases; unmatched bases: 16. CDR3 sequence reads: CASSPPGLAASGGDEQFF. The CDR3 DNA sequence: TGTGCCAGCAGCCCGCCGGGACTAGCGGCGTCCGGGGGCGATGAGCAGTTCTTC.

This clone was counted between two and nine times. The rearrangement uses TRBV2 and TRBJ2-2; D possibly corresponds to TRBD1 (5 bases). Trimming pared 10 bases from V and 7 bases from J, leaving 13 bases between. This CDR3 is built from 12 residues. Germline CDR1 is SNHLY and CDR2 is FYNNEI. CDR3 coding DNA: TGTGCCACAGGACAAATTGTCGGGGAGCTGTTTTTT. Its protein product is CATGQIVGELFF.

The chain uses TRBV5-1 and TRBJ1-2, with 10 positions matching TRBD1. The CDR3 contains 18 residues. Per germline, CDR1 SGHRS and CDR2 YFSETQ. The J segment lost 2 bases and the V segment lost 0 bases, leaving 10 bases of the junction unmatched. The CDR3 spells CASSLAPLDRGRNYGYTF. In nucleotides, the CDR3 is TGCGCCAGCAGCTTGGCCCCCCTTGACAGGGGGCGCAACTATGGCTACACCTTC.

The chain links TRBV6-5 to TRBJ2-1; tentative D call: TRBD2 (6 bases). The CDR3 covers 15 residues. The V end was cut by 6 bases, the J end by 4 bases, with 16 bases between. Germline CDR1 reads MNHEY; CDR2 reads SVGAGI. The CDR3 here is CASRIPTGGYNEQFF. The CDR3 coding sequence is TGTGCCAGCAGAATCCCGACCGGGGGTTACAATGAGCAGTTCTTC.

This clone was seen ten or more times. The rearrangement links TRBV2 to TRBJ2-1; 16 nucleotides line up with TRBD2. The CDR3 length is 14 residues. Trimming at V came to 6 bases and at J to 15 bases, leaving 8 bases not matched to a gene. CDR1 is SNHLY, CDR2 FYNNEI, per germline. The CDR3 loop is CASSPGTSGRGGFF. For the CDR3, the DNA is TGTGCCAGCAGCCCCGGGACTAGCGGGAGGGGGGGGTTCTTC.

This clone was detected once. The chain employs TRBV28 and TRBJ2-3; weak D call: TRBD1 (6 bases). The CDR3 contains 13 residues. Germline CDR1 and CDR2: MDHEN and SYDVKM. The V end was cut by 6 bases, the J end by 2 bases, with 9 bases between. The DNA for the CDR3 is TGTGCCAGCAGCACAGGGACCACAGATACGCAGTATTTT. Amino acids: CASSTGTTDTQYF.

This sequence joins TRBV27 and TRBJ2-7, with D tentatively TRBD1 (5 bases). V was clipped by 2 bases and J by 7 bases, with 18 bases between them. Germline loops: CDR1 MNHEY, CDR2 SMNVEV (reference sequence). There are 15 residues in the CDR3. DNA of the CDR3: TGTGCCAGCAGTTTAAGGACATCGGCTTTTCCTGAGCAGTACTTC. As protein: CASSLRTSAFPEQYF.

This clone appeared a few times. The chain uses TRBV7-9 and TRBJ2-3; 12 bases are a match to TRBD2. V shed 4 bases, J shed 2 bases, and the junction held 1 base outside the gene matches. CDR1 is SEHNR and CDR2 is FQNEAQ in the germline V gene (reference sequence). The CDR3 length is 15 residues. The CDR3 protein is CASSSSGRDTDTQYF. The CDR3 coding sequence is TGTGCCAGCAGCTCTAGCGGGAGGGACACAGATACGCAGTATTTT.

The genes are TRBV10-1 and TRBJ1-1, with unresolved D. CDR3 length equals 13 residues. V lost 4 bases, J lost 1 base, and 7 bases lay in between. From germline, CDR1 is WNHNN and CDR2 SYGVQD (reference sequence). The CDR3 protein is CASSASRNTEAFF. The CDR3 DNA reads TGCGCCAGCAGTGCTTCGCGGAACACTGAAGCTTTCTTT.

This clone was recorded a few times. The identical CDR3 is also encoded by other nucleotide sequences in the sample. This chain uses TRBV9 with TRBJ1-4; tentatively, D is TRBD1 (5 bases). V was cut by 4 bases and J by 1 base, with 11 bases left in between. Germline values: CDR1 SGDLS, CDR2 YYNGEE. The CDR3 extends over 15 amino acids. This CDR3 reads CASSPGGGTNEKLFF. CDR3 coding DNA: TGTGCCAGCAGCCCGGGCGGGGGAACTAATGAAAAACTGTTTTTT.

About this clone: A much more abundant neighbour one base away suggests this may be a read error. This CDR3 is also generated by other DNA sequences in the sample. V is TRBV11-3 and J is TRBJ2-1, with TRBD2 identical over 11 bases. Germline V gene data show CDR1 as SGHNT and CDR2 as YENEEA. This CDR3 comprises 16 residues. J was trimmed by 3 bases and V by 0 bases; bases with no gene match: 1. CDR3 sequence reads: CASSLEGTSGYNEQFF. CDR3 DNA: TGTGCCAGCAGCTTAGAGGGGACTAGCGGCTACAATGAGCAGTTCTTC.

This clone was observed a handful of times. The rearrangement links TRBV21-1 to TRBJ2-5; the table gives TRBD2 as D, unverified against the DNA. TRBV21-1 corresponds to a pseudogene. The CDR3 spans 17 residues. CDR3 residues: CASSKLTSGRYQETQYF. The CDR3 DNA follows: TGTGCCAGCAGCAAACTAACTAGCGGGAGGTACCAAGAGACCCAGTACTTC.

As to this clone: A read error may account for a junction end that differs from germline. The V and J genes are TRBV11-2 and TRBJ2-1; a possible D gene is TRBD2 (6 bases). CDR3 length: 14 amino acids. CDR1 and CDR2 (germline): SGHAT, FQNNGV. CDR3 coding DNA: TGTGCCAGCAGCCTAGAGGAGGGGCACAATGAGCAGTTCTTC. The encoded protein is CASSLEEGHNEQFF.